The 30 T cell receptor beta chains given below trace back to one sample, sequenced in a study of post-analysis software for immune sequencing data. Whole-study findings and limits: Five TRBV segments, including TRBV5-6, TRBV5-1 and TRBV20-1, were more frequent in patients than controls.

Libraries were made from TCR beta cDNA, and they carried unique molecular identifiers. TCRdb analysed the PCR reads with MiXCR anew, one entry per CDR3 protein. The repertoire includes some 690,000 distinct CDR3 sequences, approximately 59% of them detected once, and approximately 10% sits in the top ten. These TCRs' antigens remain unknown. Sequences were obtained from blood. Receptor source: a girl aged 2-10 years with multiple sclerosis.

This chain connects TRBV4-3 to TRBJ2-1, with TRBD2 as a possible D gene (5 bases). CDR3 length: 17 amino acids. The V end lost 0 bases, the J end lost 6 bases, and 18 bases lay between the germline ends. Germline V lookup: CDR1 LGHNA, CDR2 YSLEER. This CDR3 reads CASSQDQGLPALNEQFF. The CDR3, as DNA: TGCGCCAGCAGCCAAGATCAAGGACTCCCGGCCCTCAATGAGCAGTTCTTC.

The chain uses TRBV5-1 and TRBJ1-2, with TRBD1 as a possible D gene (6 bases). Trimming shortened V by 5 bases and J by 6 bases, and 20 bases separated the two germline ends. This CDR3 is built from 15 residues. Germline V gives CDR1 SGHRS, CDR2 YFSETQ. The CDR3 region has the DNA TGCGCCAGCAGACCCGACCGGACAGCAAGAAATGGCTACACCTTC. This sequence encodes CASRPDRTARNGYTF. The full variable domain, rest sourced from reference TRBV5-1 and TRBJ1-2, is KAGVTQTPRYLIKTRGQQVTLSCSPISGHRSVSWYQQTPGQGLQFLFEYFSETQRNKGNFPGRFSGRQFSNSRSEMNVSTLELGDSALYLCASRPDRTARNGYTFGSGTRLTVV.

Of note for this clonotype: A read error may produce the germline difference seen at one junction end. The rearrangement uses TRBV4-3 and TRBJ2-1, with D possibly being TRBD1 or TRBD2 (5 bases each). CDR3 length: 14 amino acids. CDR1 is LGHNA and CDR2 is YSLEER in the germline V gene. CDR3 in DNA: TGCGCCAGTAGCCAGGGACCTGGACTCAATGAGCAGTTCTTC. This translates into CASSQGPGLNEQFF.

The chain employs TRBV12-3 or TRBV12-4 and TRBJ2-3, with TRBD2 matching over 7 bases. The V and J ends lost 7 bases and 6 bases, in that order; junction bases with no gene match: 10. There are 14 residues in the CDR3. CDR3 in amino acids: CASKGGSKLDTQYF. CDR3 in DNA: TGTGCCAGCAAGGGCGGGAGTAAGCTCGATACGCAGTATTTT.

V usage is TRBV7-8 and J usage is TRBJ2-7; D call uncertain. This CDR3 has 16 amino acids. The germline V and J ends were trimmed by 6 bases and 0 bases, with 18 bases remaining between them. Looked up from germline, CDR1 is SGHVS and CDR2 is FQNEAQ. The CDR3 nucleotides read TGTGCCAGCAGTTTTCATGGGTATAAAGACTCCTACGAGCAGTACTTC. Residues: CASSFHGYKDSYEQYF.

The rearrangement links TRBV6-1 to TRBJ2-7; a possible D gene is TRBD2 (6 bases). The CDR3 spans 16 residues. The ends were cut back, 6 bases at V and 0 bases at J, with 18 bases in the middle. Germline CDR1 and CDR2: MNHNS and SASEGT. CDR3 amino acids: CASSLLGGEPSYEQYF. The CDR3 coding sequence is TGTGCCAGCAGCCTTCTTGGCGGGGAGCCCTCCTACGAGCAGTACTTC.

This sequence joins TRBV20-1 and TRBJ1-5; the D is unclear. The CDR3 sequence is 14 residues long. V was clipped by 0 bases and J by 1 base, with 7 bases between them. CDR1 and CDR2 from the germline V gene are DFQATT and SNEGSKA (reference sequence). The CDR3 here is CSARDTLSNQPQHF. For the CDR3, the DNA is TGCAGTGCTAGAGACACCCTGAGCAATCAGCCCCAGCATTTT.

The chain has TRBV12-3 or TRBV12-4 and TRBJ1-1; 7 nucleotides match TRBD1. V was clipped by 6 bases and J by 8 bases; unmatched bases: 9. This CDR3 is 13 amino acids long. The CDR3 is CASSLAQGREAFF. The DNA of the CDR3 is TGTGCCAGCAGCCTCGCACAGGGGAGGGAAGCTTTCTTT.

J is TRBJ2-1 and V is TRBV2, with D possibly matching TRBD1 (6 bases). Germline CDR1 SNHLY, CDR2 FYNNEI. The CDR3 spans 14 residues. Trimming took 6 bases from V and 6 from J, leaving 15 bases between them. CDR3 nucleotides: TGTGCCAGCAGGGAACAGGGACCCACCAATGAGCAGTTCTTC. It yields the protein CASREQGPTNEQFF.

This chain uses TRBV6-2 or TRBV6-3 with TRBJ2-1, with TRBD2 identical over 11 bases. The CDR3 totals 17 residues. Germline CDR1 is MNHEY and CDR2 is SVGEGT. The trim removed 4 bases at V and 0 bases at J, leaving 5 bases unmatched. In DNA, the CDR3 is TGTGCCAGCAGTTCCGGACTAGCGGGTAGCTCCTACAATGAGCAGTTCTTC. Translated, it gives CASSSGLAGSSYNEQFF.

V is TRBV5-6 and J is TRBJ2-3; 7 nucleotides agree with TRBD2. This CDR3 comprises 15 residues. With V trimmed by 4 bases and J by 2 bases, 7 bases remained unmatched. CDR1 and CDR2 from the germline V gene are SGHDT and YYEEEE. CDR3 bases: TGTGCCAGCAGCCGGGACTATGTCGACACAGATACGCAGTATTTT. It is translated as CASSRDYVDTDTQYF.

The chain combines TRBV29-1 with TRBJ1-1, with D unclear. The CDR3 length is 13 residues. The V end was cut by 3 bases, the J end by 0 bases, with 8 bases between. Per germline, CDR1 SQVTM and CDR2 ANQGSEA. This CDR3 is CSVERRLNTEAFF. The CDR3 nucleotides are TGCAGCGTTGAGCGACGGTTGAACACTGAAGCTTTCTTT.

Points on this clonotype: One junction end does not reproduce the germline sequence, and a read error may be involved. This chain links TRBV20-1 with TRBJ2-5; TRBD1 is a possible D gene (5 bases). Germline V gene data show CDR1 as DFQATT and CDR2 as SNEGSKA (reference sequence). The CDR3 covers 12 residues. The CDR3 sequence is CRARGYQETQYF. The DNA of the CDR3 is TGCAGGGCTAGGGGTTACCAAGAGACCCAGTACTTC.

J is TRBJ2-5 and V is TRBV7-2, with 7 nucleotides matching TRBD2. The germline V gene has CDR1 SGHTA and CDR2 FQGNSA. CDR3 size: 14 residues. After removal of 1 base from V and 7 bases from J, the junction contained 6 bases not matched to a gene. As DNA, the CDR3 is TGTGCCAGCAGCTTAGAGCGGGACGAAGGGACCCAGTACTTC. It encodes CASSLERDEGTQYF. The full variable domain, rest sourced from reference TRBV7-2 and TRBJ2-5, is GAGVSQSPSNKVTEKGKDVELRCDPISGHTALYWYRQSLGQGLEFLIYFQGNSAPDKSGLPSDRFSAERTGGSVSTLTIQRTQQEDSAVYLCASSLERDEGTQYFGPGTRLLVL.

This clonotype occurred once. This chain joins TRBV5-6 and TRBJ1-6, with 8 bases identical to TRBD1. Germline-derived CDR1 and CDR2 are SGHDT and YYEEEE. V gave up 0 bases and J gave up 8 bases; unmatched junction bases: 4. The CDR3 contains 15 residues. This CDR3 reads CASSLGQGSDSPLHF. DNA for the CDR3: TGTGCCAGCAGCTTGGGACAGGGGAGCGATTCACCCCTCCACTTT.

This clonotype occurred a few times. V gene TRBV7-2 combines with J gene TRBJ1-4, with D tentatively TRBD1 (6 bases). V was pared by 2 bases and J by 8 bases, with 15 bases between. The CDR3 contains 15 residues. Per germline, CDR1 SGHTA and CDR2 FQGNSA. The CDR3, as DNA: TGTGCCAGCAGCTTAAACTACAGGGTGCGAGAAAAACTGTTTTTT. Its translation: CASSLNYRVREKLFF.

This clonotype was seen a few times. The gene calls are TRBV25-1 and TRBJ1-2, with unresolved D. The V gene's germline CDR1 is MGHDK and CDR2 SYGVNS. The CDR3 is 13 residues long. V was trimmed by 3 bases and J by 5 bases, leaving 10 bases between them. The CDR3 sequence is CASSDRERYGYTF. The CDR3 DNA follows: TGTGCCAGCAGTGACCGGGAGCGATATGGCTACACCTTC.

In DNA form, the CDR3 reads TGTGCCAGCAGGGACAGGGGGTTCAATGAGCAGTTCTTC. Residues: CASRDRGFNEQFF. This chain links TRBV6-6 with TRBJ2-1; 10 bases are shared with TRBD1. Germline V gives CDR1 MNHNY, CDR2 SVGAGI (reference sequence). Germline trimming cut 6 bases from V and 6 bases from J; bases unmatched to any gene: 2. This CDR3 region has 13 residues.

The J gene is TRBJ2-1, the V gene TRBV5-1, with D possibly TRBD2 on 7 matching bases. Germline lookup yields CDR1 SGHRS and CDR2 YFSETQ. V lost 3 bases to trimming and J lost 5 bases, with 21 bases between them. The CDR3 contains 17 residues. CDR3 in amino acids: CASSSMFNGGLDNEQFF. The DNA for the CDR3 is TGCGCCAGCAGCTCGATGTTTAACGGGGGGCTTGACAATGAGCAGTTCTTC.

This clonotype was seen a handful of times. The J gene is TRBJ2-3, the V gene TRBV7-2; no definite D call. The germline V and J ends were trimmed by 2 bases and 4 bases, with 4 bases remaining between them. The length of the CDR3 is 12 residues. The V gene's germline CDR1 is SGHTA and CDR2 FQGNSA. CDR3 region: CASSLYADTQYF. The CDR3, as DNA: TGTGCCAGCAGCTTATACGCAGATACGCAGTATTTT.

The chain combines TRBV7-2 with TRBJ1-5; the D gene is possibly TRBD1 (5 bases). V was trimmed by 4 bases and J by 9 bases, leaving 13 bases between them. The CDR3 extends over 13 amino acids. Looked up from germline, CDR1 is SGHTA and CDR2 is FQGNSA. CDR3 amino acids: CASSSSVGGPQHF. DNA for the CDR3: TGTGCCAGCAGCTCCTCAGTGGGGGGGCCCCAGCATTTT.

This clonotype was counted between two and nine times. The gene calls are TRBV4-2 and TRBJ1-2; 9 nucleotides agree with TRBD1. Losses at the gene ends were 0 bases for V and 1 base for J; bases not matched to a gene: 12. This CDR3 has 19 amino acids. The germline gives CDR1 LGHNA, CDR2 YNFKEQ. The CDR3, as DNA: TGTGCCAGCAGCCAAGATACCGGGGACAGGGTTGATTTTAACTATGGCTACACCTTC. As protein: CASSQDTGDRVDFNYGYTF.

This clonotype was recorded a few times. This rearrangement joins TRBV12-3 or TRBV12-4 to TRBJ1-1; 7 bases line up with TRBD1. The trim removed 6 bases at V and 1 base at J, leaving 2 bases unmatched. CDR3 length equals 13 residues. The DNA of the CDR3 is TGTGCCAGCAGGGGGACAGAGAACACTGAAGCTTTCTTT. This translates into CASRGTENTEAFF.

The CDR3 sequence is CAWSVGQGNNEQFF. As DNA, the CDR3 is TGTGCCTGGAGTGTAGGACAGGGGAACAATGAGCAGTTCTTC. The chain joins TRBV30 to TRBJ2-1; 9 bases match TRBD1. The ends lost 0 bases at V and 5 bases at J; junction bases unmatched: 2. The CDR3 sequence is 14 residues long. Germline CDR1 GTSNPN, CDR2 SVGIG (reference sequence).

This clonotype appeared a single time. This chain links TRBV2 with TRBJ2-2, with a weak D call TRBD2 (5 bases). CDR3 length: 16 residues. Germline CDR1 is SNHLY and CDR2 is FYNNEI. V was clipped by 5 bases and J by 6 bases, with 19 bases between them. The CDR3 nucleotides read TGTGCCAGCAGTTATTCGTACCAGGCGGGTGCCGGGGAGCTGTTTTTT. It specifies CASSYSYQAGAGELFF.

This clonotype turned up a few times. The rearrangement joins TRBV12-3 or TRBV12-4 to TRBJ1-2; 7 nucleotides align to TRBD1. The CDR3 spans 11 residues. Trimming removed 7 bases from V and 8 bases from J; junction bases left unmatched: 4. The CDR3 loop reads CASNAGGGYTF. In DNA, the CDR3 is TGTGCCAGCAACGCAGGGGGAGGCTACACCTTC.

Concerning this clonotype: Since the CDR3 does not end with the conserved phenylalanine or tryptophan, this likely comes from a read error. V is TRBV12-3 or TRBV12-4 and J is TRBJ2-3; TRBD1 matches at 9 bases. The CDR3 has 15 residues. Trimming at V came to 6 bases and at J to 3 bases, leaving 7 bases not matched to a gene. CDR3 protein: CASRRPGQGTDTQYS. For the CDR3, the DNA is TGTGCCAGCAGGAGACCGGGACAGGGTACAGATACGCAGTATTCT.

The V call is TRBV20-1, the J call TRBJ2-3; TRBD2 aligns across 7 bases. This CDR3 spans 17 amino acids. Germline trimming cut 1 base from V and 6 bases from J; bases unmatched to any gene: 16. Per germline, CDR1 DFQATT and CDR2 SNEGSKA (reference sequence). CDR3 DNA: TGCAGTGCTAGAGGAAGGCTAGCGGTTCTTTTTGGGGATACGCAGTATTTT. Translated, it gives CSARGRLAVLFGDTQYF.

This chain links TRBV6-5 with TRBJ2-7; maybe TRBD2 (5 bases). The CDR3 runs to 14 residues. Germline lookup yields CDR1 MNHEY and CDR2 SVGAGI. The V end lost 2 bases, the J end lost 1 base, and 9 bases lay between the germline ends. The CDR3 here is CASSYDTGSYEQYF. The CDR3 coding sequence is TGTGCCAGCAGTTACGATACGGGGTCCTACGAGCAGTACTTC.

Concerning this clonotype: The germline gene is not matched at one end of the junction; a read error may be the cause. The chain employs TRBV5-5 and TRBJ2-6; a possible D gene is TRBD2 (6 bases). Germline V gene data show CDR1 as SGHKS and CDR2 as YYEKEE (reference sequence). The CDR3 runs to 18 residues. The CDR3 sequence is CASSARYRDSSGADVLTF. For the CDR3, the DNA is TGTGCCAGCAGCGCCCGCTACCGGGACTCCTCTGGGGCCGACGTCCTGACTTTC. The full variable domain, with the rest looked up from reference TRBV5-5 and TRBJ2-6, is DAGVTQSPTHLIKTRGQQVTLRCSPISGHKSVSWYQQVLGQGPQFIFQYYEKEERGRGNFPDRFSARQFPNYSSELNVNALLLGDSALYLCASSARYRDSSGADVLTFGAGSRLTVL.